This TCR beta chain was observed in a study of immune evolution from preneoplasia to lung adenocarcinoma. A note on this clone: What it binds is unknown.

The J segment lost 5 bases and the V segment lost 4 bases, leaving 10 bases of the junction unmatched. CDR1 and CDR2 from the germline V gene are SEHNR and FQNEAQ (reference sequence). This CDR3 spans 15 amino acids. Whole-study findings and limits: From normal lung to invasive adenocarcinoma, top clone frequencies appeared to decrease.

Profiling relied on immunoSEQ multiplex PCR, and the TCRdb table lists in-frame clones only, not all of them. The repertoire has over 6,500 clones, about four fifths of them found once; the top ten carry 2.3%. The sample taken for sequencing was FFPE invasive lung adenocarcinoma tissue. This receptor was obtained from a person aged 50 or older with lung adenocarcinoma. V gene TRBV7-9 combines with J gene TRBJ2-7, with TRBD2 matching 8 bases. The CDR3 here is CASSSGGTRFDEQYF. DNA for the CDR3: TGTGCCAGCAGCTCGGGCGGGACTAGATTCGACGAGCAGTACTTC.